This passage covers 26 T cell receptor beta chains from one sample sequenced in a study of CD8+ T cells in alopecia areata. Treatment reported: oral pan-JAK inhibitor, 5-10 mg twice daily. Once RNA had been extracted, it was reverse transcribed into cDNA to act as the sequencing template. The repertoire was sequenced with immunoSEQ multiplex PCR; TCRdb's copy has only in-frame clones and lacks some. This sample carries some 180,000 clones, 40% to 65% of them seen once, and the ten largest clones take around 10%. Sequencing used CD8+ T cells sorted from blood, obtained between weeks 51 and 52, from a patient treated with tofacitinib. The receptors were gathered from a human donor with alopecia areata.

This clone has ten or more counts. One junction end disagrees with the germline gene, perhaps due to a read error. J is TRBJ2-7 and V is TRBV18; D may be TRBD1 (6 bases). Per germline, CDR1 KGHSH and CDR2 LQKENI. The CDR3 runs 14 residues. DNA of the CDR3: TGTGCCAGCTCATCACCCAACAGGGCGGACGAGCAGTACTTC. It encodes CASSSPNRADEQYF. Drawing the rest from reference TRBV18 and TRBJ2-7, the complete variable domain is NAGVMQNPRHLVRRRGQEARLRCSPMKGHSHVYWYRQLPEEGLKFMVYLQKENIIDESGMPKERFSAEFPKEGPSILRIQQVVRGDSAAYFCASSSPNRADEQYFGPGTRLTVT.

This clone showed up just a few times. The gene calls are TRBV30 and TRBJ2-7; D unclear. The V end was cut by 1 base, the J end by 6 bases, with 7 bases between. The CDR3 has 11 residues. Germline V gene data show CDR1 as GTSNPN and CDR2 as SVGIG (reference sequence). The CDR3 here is CAWSAQAEQYF. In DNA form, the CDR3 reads TGTGCCTGGAGTGCCCAAGCCGAGCAGTACTTC.

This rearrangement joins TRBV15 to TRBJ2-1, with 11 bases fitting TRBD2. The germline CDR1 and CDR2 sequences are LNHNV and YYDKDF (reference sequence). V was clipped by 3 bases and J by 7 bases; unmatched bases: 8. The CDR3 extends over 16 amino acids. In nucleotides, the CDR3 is TGTGCCACCAGCAGGGGGCTAGCGGGGGGAGATAATGAGCAGTTCTTC. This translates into CATSRGLAGGDNEQFF.

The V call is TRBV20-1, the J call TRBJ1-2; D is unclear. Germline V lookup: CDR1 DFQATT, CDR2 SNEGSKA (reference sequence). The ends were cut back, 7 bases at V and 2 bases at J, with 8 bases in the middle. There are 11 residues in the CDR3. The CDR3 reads CSGRSNYGYTF. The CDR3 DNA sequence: TGCAGTGGGAGGTCCAACTATGGCTACACCTTC.

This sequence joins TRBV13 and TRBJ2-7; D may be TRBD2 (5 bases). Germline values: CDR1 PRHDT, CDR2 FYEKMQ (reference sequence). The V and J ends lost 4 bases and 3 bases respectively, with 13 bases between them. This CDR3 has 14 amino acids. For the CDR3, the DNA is TGTGCCAGCAGCTCTGGAGAGGGCGGCTACGAGCAGTACTTC. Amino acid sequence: CASSSGEGGYEQYF.

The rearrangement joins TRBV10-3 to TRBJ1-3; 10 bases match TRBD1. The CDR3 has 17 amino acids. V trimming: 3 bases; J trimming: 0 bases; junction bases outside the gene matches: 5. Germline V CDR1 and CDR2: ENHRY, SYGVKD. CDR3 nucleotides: TGTGCCATCAGTGACCGGGACAGGGGCTTCTCTGGAAACACCATATATTTT. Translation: CAISDRDRGFSGNTIYF.

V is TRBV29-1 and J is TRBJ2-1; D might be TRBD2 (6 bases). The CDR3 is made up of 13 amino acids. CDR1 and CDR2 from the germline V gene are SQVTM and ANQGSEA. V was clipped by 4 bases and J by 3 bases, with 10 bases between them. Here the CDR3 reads CSVVEGLYNEQFF. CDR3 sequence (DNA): TGCAGCGTTGTAGAGGGACTCTACAATGAGCAGTTCTTC.

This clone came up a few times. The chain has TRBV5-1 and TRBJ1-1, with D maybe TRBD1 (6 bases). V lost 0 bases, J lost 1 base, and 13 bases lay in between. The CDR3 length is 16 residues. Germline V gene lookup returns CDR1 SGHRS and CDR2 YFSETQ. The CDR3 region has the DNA TGCGCCAGCAGCTTGGTTGGGGGGCGACAGAACACTGAAGCTTTCTTT. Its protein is CASSLVGGRQNTEAFF.

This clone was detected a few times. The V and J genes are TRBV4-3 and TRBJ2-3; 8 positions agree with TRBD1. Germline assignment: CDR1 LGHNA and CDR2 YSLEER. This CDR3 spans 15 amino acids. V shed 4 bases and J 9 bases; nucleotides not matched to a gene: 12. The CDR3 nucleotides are TGCGCCAGCAGCCGAATCACAGGGGGTGGAGGGACGCAGTATTTT. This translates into CASSRITGGGGTQYF.

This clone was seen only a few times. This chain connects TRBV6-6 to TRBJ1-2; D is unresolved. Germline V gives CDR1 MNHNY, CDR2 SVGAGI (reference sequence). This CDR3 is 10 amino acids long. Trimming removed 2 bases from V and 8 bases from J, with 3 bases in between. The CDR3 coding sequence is TGTGCCAGCAGTTACGACGGCTACACCTTC. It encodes CASSYDGYTF.

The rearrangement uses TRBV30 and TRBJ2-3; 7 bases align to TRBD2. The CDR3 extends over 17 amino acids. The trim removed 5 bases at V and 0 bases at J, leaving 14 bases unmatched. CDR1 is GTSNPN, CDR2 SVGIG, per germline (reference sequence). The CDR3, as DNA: TGTGCCTGGTCCCGCGGGGAGGGAATAAGTAGCACAGATACGCAGTATTTT. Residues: CAWSRGEGISSTDTQYF.

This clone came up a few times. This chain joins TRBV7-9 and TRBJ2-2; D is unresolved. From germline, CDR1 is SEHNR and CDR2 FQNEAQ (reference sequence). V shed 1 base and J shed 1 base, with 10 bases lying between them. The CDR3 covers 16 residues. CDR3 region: CASSLGPAGNTGELFF. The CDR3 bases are TGTGCCAGCAGCTTAGGTCCAGCAGGGAACACCGGGGAGCTGTTTTTT.

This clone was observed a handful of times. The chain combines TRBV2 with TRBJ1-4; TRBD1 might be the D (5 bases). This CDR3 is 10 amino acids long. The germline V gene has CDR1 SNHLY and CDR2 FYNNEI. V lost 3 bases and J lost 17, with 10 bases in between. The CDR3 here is CASSDSRVFF. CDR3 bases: TGTGCCAGCAGTGATTCCAGGGTTTTTTTT.

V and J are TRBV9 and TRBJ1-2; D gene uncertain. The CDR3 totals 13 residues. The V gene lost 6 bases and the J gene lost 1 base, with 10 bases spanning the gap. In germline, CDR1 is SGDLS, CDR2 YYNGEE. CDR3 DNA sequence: TGTGCCAGCAACGGTCTGAATAACTATGGCTACACCTTC. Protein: CASNGLNNYGYTF.

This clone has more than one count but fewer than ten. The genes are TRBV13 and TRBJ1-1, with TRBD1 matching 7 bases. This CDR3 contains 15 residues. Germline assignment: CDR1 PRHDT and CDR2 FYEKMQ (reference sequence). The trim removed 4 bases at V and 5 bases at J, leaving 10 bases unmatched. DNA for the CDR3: TGTGCCAGCAGCTCCCGGGACAGCAGTTGGACTGAAGCTTTCTTT. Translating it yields CASSSRDSSWTEAFF.

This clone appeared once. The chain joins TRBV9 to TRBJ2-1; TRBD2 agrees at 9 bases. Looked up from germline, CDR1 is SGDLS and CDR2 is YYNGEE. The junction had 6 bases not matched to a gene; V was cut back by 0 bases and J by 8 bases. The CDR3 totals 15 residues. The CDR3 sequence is CASSVVAGGPDEQFF. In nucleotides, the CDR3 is TGTGCCAGCAGCGTAGTTGCGGGGGGGCCCGATGAGCAGTTCTTC. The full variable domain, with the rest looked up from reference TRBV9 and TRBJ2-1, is DSGVTQTPKHLITATGQRVTLRCSPRSGDLSVYWYQQSLDQGLQFLIQYYNGEERAKGNILERFSAQQFPDLHSELNLSSLELGDSALYFCASSVVAGGPDEQFFGPGTRLTVL.

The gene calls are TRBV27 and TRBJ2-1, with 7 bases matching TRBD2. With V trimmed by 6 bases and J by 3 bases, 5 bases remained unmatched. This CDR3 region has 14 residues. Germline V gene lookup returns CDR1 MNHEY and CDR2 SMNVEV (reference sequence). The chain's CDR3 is CASSSRDYYNEQFF. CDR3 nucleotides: TGTGCCAGCAGCTCCCGGGACTACTACAATGAGCAGTTCTTC.

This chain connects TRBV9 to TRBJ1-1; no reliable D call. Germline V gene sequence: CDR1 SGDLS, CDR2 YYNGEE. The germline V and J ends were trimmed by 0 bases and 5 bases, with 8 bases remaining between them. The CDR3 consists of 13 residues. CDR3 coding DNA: TGTGCCAGCAGCGTAGAGGCGGGGACTGAAGCTTTCTTT. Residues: CASSVEAGTEAFF.

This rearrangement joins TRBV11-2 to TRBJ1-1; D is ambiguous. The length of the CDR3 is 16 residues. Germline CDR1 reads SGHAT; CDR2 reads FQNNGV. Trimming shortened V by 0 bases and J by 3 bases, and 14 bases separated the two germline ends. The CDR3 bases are TGTGCCAGCAGCTTAGATCAGGAGGGAATCCACACTGAAGCTTTCTTT. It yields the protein CASSLDQEGIHTEAFF.

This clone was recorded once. The CDR3 loop reads CASTSSGTGNEKLFF. The CDR3 DNA reads as TGTGCCAGCACCTCCTCCGGGACAGGGAATGAAAAACTGTTTTTT. The V and J genes are TRBV5-4 and TRBJ1-4; 9 bases align to TRBD1. The CDR3 sequence is 15 residues long. Germline CDR1 is SGHNT and CDR2 is YYREEE (reference sequence). V shed 6 bases and J 5 bases; nucleotides not matched to a gene: 8.

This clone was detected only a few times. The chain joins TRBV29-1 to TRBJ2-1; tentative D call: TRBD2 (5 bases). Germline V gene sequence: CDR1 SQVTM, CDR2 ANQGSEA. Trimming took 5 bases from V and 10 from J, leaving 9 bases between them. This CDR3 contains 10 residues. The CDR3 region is CSVTSGEQFF. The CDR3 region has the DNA TGCAGCGTTACCTCGGGGGAGCAGTTCTTC.

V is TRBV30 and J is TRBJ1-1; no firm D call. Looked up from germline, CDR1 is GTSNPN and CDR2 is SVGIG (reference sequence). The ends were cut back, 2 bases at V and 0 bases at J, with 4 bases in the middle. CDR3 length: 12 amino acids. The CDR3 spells CAWSKMNTEAFF. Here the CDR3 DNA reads TGTGCCTGGAGTAAGATGAACACTGAAGCTTTCTTT.

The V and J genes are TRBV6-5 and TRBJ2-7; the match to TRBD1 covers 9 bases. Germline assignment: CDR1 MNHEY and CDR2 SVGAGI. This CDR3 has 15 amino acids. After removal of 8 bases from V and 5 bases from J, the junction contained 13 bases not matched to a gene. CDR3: CASGGGRDRVDEQYF. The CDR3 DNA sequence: TGTGCCAGCGGTGGTGGTAGGGACAGGGTAGACGAGCAGTACTTC.

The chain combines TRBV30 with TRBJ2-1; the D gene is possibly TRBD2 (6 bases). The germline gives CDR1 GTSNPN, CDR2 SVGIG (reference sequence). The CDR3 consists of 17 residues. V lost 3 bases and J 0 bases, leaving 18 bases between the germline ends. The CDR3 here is CAWRGRRGASSYNEQFF. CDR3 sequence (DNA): TGTGCCTGGAGGGGAAGGCGCGGGGCGAGCTCCTACAATGAGCAGTTCTTC.

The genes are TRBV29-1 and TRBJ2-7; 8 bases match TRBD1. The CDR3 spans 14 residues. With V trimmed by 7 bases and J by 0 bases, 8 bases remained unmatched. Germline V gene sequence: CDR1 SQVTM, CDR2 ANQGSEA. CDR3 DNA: TGCAGCGCCGGCGGGACAGGAGGCTCCTACGAGCAGTACTTC. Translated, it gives CSAGGTGGSYEQYF.

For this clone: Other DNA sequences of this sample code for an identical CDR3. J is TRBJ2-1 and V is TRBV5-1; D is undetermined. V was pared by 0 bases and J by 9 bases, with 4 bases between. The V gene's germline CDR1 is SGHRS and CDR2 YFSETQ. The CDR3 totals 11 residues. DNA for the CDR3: TGCGCCAGCAGCTTGGGCGGTGAGCAGTTCTTC. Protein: CASSLGGEQFF.